Shown below are 11 T cell receptor beta chains from a single sample sequenced in a study of blood T cell repertoires in COVID-19. The repertoire was sequenced with immunoSEQ multiplex PCR; TCRdb's copy has only in-frame clones and lacks some. The table lists over 150,000 clones, 87% of them singletons. The specimen was peripheral blood. All receptors come from an older woman who had recovered from COVID-19.

This chain links TRBV28 with TRBJ1-5; TRBD1 agrees at 8 bases. Germline CDR1 reads MDHEN; CDR2 reads SYDVKM. The CDR3 totals 15 residues. With 11 bases clipped from V and 11 bases from J, the junction kept 20 bases outside the gene matches. CDR3: CAGSSGTGYLAAQHF. The CDR3 bases are TGTGCCGGATCCTCCGGGACAGGATACCTTGCGGCCCAGCATTTT.

A single count supports this clone. The chain joins TRBV2 to TRBJ1-4, with D uncertain. The CDR3 is made up of 12 amino acids. Germline V CDR1 and CDR2: SNHLY, FYNNEI. The ends were cut back, 5 bases at V and 6 bases at J, with 7 bases in the middle. The CDR3 region is CASSRLDEKLFF. CDR3 coding DNA: TGTGCCAGCAGTCGACTCGATGAAAAACTGTTTTTT.

V is TRBV7-8 and J is TRBJ1-6, with D hard to call. The CDR3 spans 11 residues. Germline-derived CDR1 and CDR2 are SGHVS and FQNEAQ. V lost 5 bases to trimming and J lost 10 bases, with 6 bases between them. The CDR3 coding sequence is TGTGCCAGCAGCCATCAATCACCCCTCCACTTT. Translating it yields CASSHQSPLHF.

The genes are TRBV9 and TRBJ1-2, with D unresolved. The V gene lost 3 bases and the J gene lost 3 bases, with 12 bases spanning the gap. Germline loops: CDR1 SGDLS, CDR2 YYNGEE. There are 14 residues in the CDR3. In DNA form, the CDR3 reads TGTGCCAGCAGCGGAATTTCGGGGTACTATGGCTACACCTTC. This translates into CASSGISGYYGYTF.

The CDR3 loop reads CASSGGGITYEQYF. In nucleotides, the CDR3 is TGTGCCAGCTCTGGCGGGGGGATTACATACGAGCAGTACTTC. This chain uses TRBV28 with TRBJ2-7, with 8 bases aligning to TRBD2. The germline V gene has CDR1 MDHEN and CDR2 SYDVKM. CDR3 length: 14 amino acids. V was clipped by 8 bases and J by 4 bases; unmatched bases: 10.

The chain joins TRBV2 to TRBJ1-1; D not certain. The ends were cut back, 6 bases at V and 2 bases at J, with 13 bases in the middle. Looked up from germline, CDR1 is SNHLY and CDR2 is FYNNEI. The CDR3 extends over 14 amino acids. DNA for the CDR3: TGTGCCAGCAGGGCCACAGAGCTTAACACTGAAGCTTTCTTT. It yields the protein CASRATELNTEAFF.

This clone was recorded only once. J is TRBJ1-1 and V is TRBV27; D unresolved. Germline V gene sequence: CDR1 MNHEY, CDR2 SMNVEV (reference sequence). Trimming took off 2 bases at V and 0 bases at J, with 7 bases between the two ends. This CDR3 is built from 14 residues. Written as DNA, the CDR3 is TGTGCCAGCAGTTTAGAGGGCCTGAACACTGAAGCTTTCTTT. Amino acids: CASSLEGLNTEAFF.

This clone was seen a few times. Here the CDR3 DNA reads TGCGCCAGCAGCTTGGAGGCGGGACCCCAGAACACTGAAGCTTTCTTT. It specifies CASSLEAGPQNTEAFF. The chain employs TRBV5-1 and TRBJ1-1, with a weak D call TRBD1 (5 bases). From germline, CDR1 is SGHRS and CDR2 YFSETQ. V lost 0 bases and J 1 base, leaving 13 bases between the germline ends. The CDR3 totals 16 residues.

The rearrangement uses TRBV6-5 and TRBJ1-2; unclear D gene. Deletions cut 2 bases from V and 0 bases from J, with 10 bases between. This CDR3 contains 15 residues. Germline assignment: CDR1 MNHEY and CDR2 SVGAGI. The CDR3 DNA reads as TGTGCCAGCAGTTACGTCCTAGGCGCTAACTATGGCTACACCTTC. Translating gives CASSYVLGANYGYTF.

This clone occurred once. The V gene is TRBV10-3, the J gene TRBJ2-1; 8 bases line up with TRBD2. V gave up 5 bases and J gave up 7 bases; unmatched junction bases: 10. CDR3 length: 15 residues. CDR1 and CDR2 from the germline V gene are ENHRY and SYGVKD. The CDR3 reads CAISTAGGSGNEQFF. The CDR3 bases are TGTGCCATCAGTACCGCGGGGGGATCGGGGAATGAGCAGTTCTTC.

The chain carries TRBV29-1 and TRBJ1-1; 8 nucleotides match TRBD1. The CDR3 totals 15 residues. V lost 2 bases to trimming and J lost 5 bases; unmatched junction nucleotides: 10. Per the germline V gene, CDR1 is SQVTM and CDR2 is ANQGSEA. CDR3 in amino acids: CSVELARGRETEAFF. Written as DNA, the CDR3 is TGCAGCGTTGAATTGGCCAGGGGGCGAGAAACTGAAGCTTTCTTT. Full variable domain (outside the CDR3, taken from reference TRBV29-1 and TRBJ1-1): SAVISQKPSRDICQRGTSLTIQCQVDSQVTMMFWYRQQPGQSLTLIATANQGSEATYESGFVIDKFPISRPNLTFSTLTVSNMSPEDSSIYLCSVELARGRETEAFFGQGTRLTVV.